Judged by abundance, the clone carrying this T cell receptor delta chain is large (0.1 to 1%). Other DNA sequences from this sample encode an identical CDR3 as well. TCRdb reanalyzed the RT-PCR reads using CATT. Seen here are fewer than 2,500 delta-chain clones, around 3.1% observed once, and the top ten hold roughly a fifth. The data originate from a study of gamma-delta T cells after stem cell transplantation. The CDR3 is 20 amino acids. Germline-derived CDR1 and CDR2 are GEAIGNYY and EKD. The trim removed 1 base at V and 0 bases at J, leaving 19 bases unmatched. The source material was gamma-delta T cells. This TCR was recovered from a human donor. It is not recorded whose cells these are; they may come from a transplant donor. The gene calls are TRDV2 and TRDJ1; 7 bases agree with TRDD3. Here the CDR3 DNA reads TGTGCCTGTGACACTCTACGTACCGCGCTGGGGGGTCTGTACACCGATAAACTCATCTTT. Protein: CACDTLRTALGGLYTDKLIF.